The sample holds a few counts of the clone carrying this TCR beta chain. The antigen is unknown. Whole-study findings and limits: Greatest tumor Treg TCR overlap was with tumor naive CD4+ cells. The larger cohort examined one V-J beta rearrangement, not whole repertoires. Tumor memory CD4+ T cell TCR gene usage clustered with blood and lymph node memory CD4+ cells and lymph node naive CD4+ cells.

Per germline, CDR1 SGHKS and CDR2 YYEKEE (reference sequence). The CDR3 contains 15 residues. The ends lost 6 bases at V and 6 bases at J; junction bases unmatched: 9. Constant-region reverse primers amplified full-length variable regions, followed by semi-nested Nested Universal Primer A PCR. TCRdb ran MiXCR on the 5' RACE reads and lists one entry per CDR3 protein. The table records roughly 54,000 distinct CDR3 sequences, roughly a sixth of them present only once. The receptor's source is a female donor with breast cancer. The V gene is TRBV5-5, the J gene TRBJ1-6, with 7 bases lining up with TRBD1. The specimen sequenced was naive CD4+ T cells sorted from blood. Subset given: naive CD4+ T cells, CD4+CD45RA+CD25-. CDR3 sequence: CASTHAGQLNSPLHF. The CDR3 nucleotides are TGTGCCAGCACGCATGCGGGACAGCTTAATTCACCCCTCCACTTT.